The next 9 T cell receptor beta chains were all read from a single sample in a study of Graves' ophthalmopathy and Graves' hyperthyroidism. Scientists amplified the TCR beta CDR3 regions from RNA transcripts. The library came from an HTBI-primed first-round RT-PCR and a second-round multiplex PCR. TCRdb re-derived calls from the multiplex PCR reads in MiXCR, one entry per CDR3 protein. This sample carries about 740,000 distinct CDR3 sequences, roughly two fifths of them seen once, and the ten largest clones take approximately 43%. Sequencing input: peripheral blood. These receptors originate from an adult man with Graves' ophthalmopathy.

The chain is built from TRBV5-1 and TRBJ1-1; D uncertain. Germline loops: CDR1 SGHRS, CDR2 YFSETQ. The CDR3 is 13 residues long. Trimming took off 3 bases at V and 1 base at J, with 7 bases between the two ends. The CDR3 nucleotides read TGCGCCAGCAGCTGGGTCGAGAACACTGAAGCTTTCTTT. This encodes CASSWVENTEAFF. The whole variable domain, remainder taken from reference TRBV5-1 and TRBJ1-1, is KAGVTQTPRYLIKTRGQQVTLSCSPISGHRSVSWYQQTPGQGLQFLFEYFSETQRNKGNFPGRFSGRQFSNSRSEMNVSTLELGDSALYLCASSWVENTEAFFGQGTRLTVV.

The chain combines TRBV20-1 with TRBJ2-7; D may be TRBD2 (6 bases). Trimming took off 2 bases at V and 3 bases at J, with 17 bases between the two ends. The CDR3 loop spans 15 amino acids. CDR1 is DFQATT, CDR2 SNEGSKA, per germline (reference sequence). The CDR3 DNA reads as TGCAGTGCTAGAAGACAGCAGCTGCGGGACTACGAGCAGTACTTC. Protein product: CSARRQQLRDYEQYF.

Worth noting for this clonotype: A read error may explain this, as a much larger clone is one base away. The chain couples TRBV20-1 to TRBJ2-7; no firm D call. Trimming cost V 5 bases and J 2 bases, with 13 bases left between them. Germline assignment: CDR1 DFQATT and CDR2 SNEGSKA (reference sequence). The CDR3 consists of 13 residues. The CDR3 protein is CSAYKGLAYEQYF. The CDR3 DNA follows: TGCAGTGCTTATAAGGGCCTTGCCTACGAGCAGTACTTC.

This clonotype appeared a few times. V usage is TRBV7-9 and J usage is TRBJ2-7, with TRBD1 identical over 11 bases. The CDR3 spans 16 residues. Germline V gives CDR1 SEHNR, CDR2 FQNEAQ (reference sequence). V lost 3 bases to trimming and J lost 6 bases; unmatched junction nucleotides: 10. Here the CDR3 DNA reads TGTGCCAGCAGCTTGGGACAGGGGGGGCGCAAGGGCGAGCAGTACTTC. The encoded protein is CASSLGQGGRKGEQYF.

Turning to this clonotype: A much larger clone is a single base away; this may be a read error. The rearrangement links TRBV10-3 to TRBJ2-7; 8 positions match TRBD1. The V gene's germline CDR1 is ENHRY and CDR2 SYGVKD. The length of the CDR3 is 14 residues. J was trimmed by 2 bases and V by 6 bases; bases with no gene match: 6. The CDR3 is CAIRGQANPYEQYF. Here the CDR3 DNA reads TGTGCCATCAGGGGACAGGCGAACCCCTACGAGCAGTACTTC.

The CDR3 reads CSVVSGDTGETQYF. The DNA for the CDR3 is TGCAGCGTTGTGTCAGGGGACACCGGGGAGACCCAGTACTTC. The chain couples TRBV29-1 to TRBJ2-5; D is perhaps TRBD1 (6 bases). The germline V gene encodes CDR1 SQVTM and CDR2 ANQGSEA. Trimming removed 4 bases at V and 5 bases at J, with 17 bases between. The CDR3 is 14 amino acids.

With regard to this clonotype: Given a much more abundant clone one base away, this may be a read error. The CDR3 reads CASSQDGTAYGYTF. The CDR3 bases are TGTGCCAGCAGCCAAGATGGGACAGCCTATGGCTACACCTTC. V gene TRBV7-2 combines with J gene TRBJ1-2, with 7 bases matching TRBD1. The germline V gene has CDR1 SGHTA and CDR2 FQGNSA. This CDR3 comprises 14 residues. After removal of 5 bases from V and 4 bases from J, the junction contained 7 bases not matched to a gene.

This clonotype was recorded many times. The chain recombines TRBV7-8 with TRBJ2-5, with 11 bases identical to TRBD2. The CDR3 length is 17 residues. Looked up from germline, CDR1 is SGHVS and CDR2 is FQNEAQ. V lost 4 bases, J lost 5 bases, and 12 bases stayed unmatched. The CDR3 here is CASSYPPIAGGLETQYF. CDR3 in DNA: TGTGCCAGCAGCTACCCTCCTATAGCGGGGGGGCTGGAGACCCAGTACTTC. The variable domain in full, with the rest retrieved from reference TRBV7-8 and TRBJ2-5, is GAGVSQSPRYKVAKRGQDVALRCDPISGHVSLFWYQQALGQGPEFLTYFQNEAQLDKSGLPSDRFFAERPEGSVSTLKIQRTQQEDSAVYLCASSYPPIAGGLETQYFGPGTRLLVL.

CDR3 nucleotide sequence: TGTGCCAGCAGCCAAGATTACGGAGGGAACACTGAAGCTTTCTTT. This codes for CASSQDYGGNTEAFF. The chain links TRBV7-2 to TRBJ1-1; D remains unclear. The V and J ends lost 5 bases and 1 base respectively, with 14 bases between them. This CDR3 comprises 15 residues. In germline, CDR1 is SGHTA, CDR2 FQGNSA. The variable domain in full, with the rest retrieved from reference TRBV7-2 and TRBJ1-1, is GAGVSQSPSNKVTEKGKDVELRCDPISGHTALYWYRQSLGQGLEFLIYFQGNSAPDKSGLPSDRFSAERTGGSVSTLTIQRTQQEDSAVYLCASSQDYGGNTEAFFGQGTRLTVV.